This is a list of T cell receptor beta chains from one sample in a study of blood T cell repertoires in COVID-19. Data came from immunoSEQ multiplex PCR; TCRdb stores just in-frame clones and leaves some out. The table lists some 170,000 clones, 90% to 95% of them singletons. Sequenced input: peripheral blood. All receptors come from a woman aged 60 to 75 with COVID-19, enrolled during active disease. The CDR3 runs from the conserved cysteine through the conserved F or W. The D gene is left open where the match is weak. Part of the rows lack a size; the others show once, few, many or a class for expanded clones.

CDR3 protein: CASSPGTSGYNEQFF
CDR3 DNA: TGTGCCAGCTCACCCGGGACTAGCGGATACAATGAGCAGTTCTTC
CDR3 length: 15
J gene: TRBJ2-1
V gene: TRBV18
clone size: -
D gene: TRBD2

CDR3 protein: CASRKGARNVDYGYTF
CDR3 DNA: TGTGCCAGTAGAAAGGGGGCGAGGAATGTCGACTATGGCTACACCTTC
CDR3 length: 16
J gene: TRBJ1-2
V gene: TRBV19
clone size: -
D gene: TRBD1

CDR3 protein: CARAGASNEKLFF
CDR3 DNA: TGTGCCAGGGCGGGGGCGTCCAATGAAAAACTGTTTTTT
CDR3 length: 13
J gene: TRBJ1-4
V gene: TRBV19
clone size: once
D gene: -

CDR3 protein: CASSLGRGSSPLHF
CDR3 DNA: TGTGCCAGCAGCTTGGGCAGGGGTTCTTCACCCCTCCACTTT
CDR3 length: 14
J gene: TRBJ1-6
V gene: TRBV7-2
clone size: -
D gene: -

CDR3 protein: CASSIDPQGKNTEAFF
CDR3 DNA: TGTGCCAGTAGTATAGATCCGCAGGGAAAGAACACTGAAGCTTTCTTT
CDR3 length: 16
J gene: TRBJ1-1
V gene: TRBV19
clone size: -
D gene: -

CDR3 protein: CASSTRTIAGELFF
CDR3 DNA: TGTGCCAGCAGCACCCGGACTATCGCCGGGGAGCTGTTTTTT
CDR3 length: 14
J gene: TRBJ2-2
V gene: TRBV14
clone size: -
D gene: -

CDR3 protein: CASSRGPEGEKLFF
CDR3 DNA: TGCGCCAGCAGCCGAGGGCCAGAAGGGGAAAAACTGTTTTTT
CDR3 length: 14
J gene: TRBJ1-4
V gene: TRBV4-3
clone size: few
D gene: -

CDR3 protein: CASSRGTGDGYTF
CDR3 DNA: TGTGCCAGCAGTCGGGGGACAGGGGATGGCTACACCTTC
CDR3 length: 13
J gene: TRBJ1-2
V gene: TRBV6-5
clone size: -
D gene: TRBD1

CDR3 protein: CATIPGTGAYGYTF
CDR3 DNA: TGTGCCACTATACCCGGGACAGGGGCATATGGCTACACCTTC
CDR3 length: 14
J gene: TRBJ1-2
V gene: TRBV6-5
clone size: once
D gene: TRBD1

CDR3 protein: CASSERAGDPGELFF
CDR3 DNA: TGTGCCAGCAGTGAAAGGGCAGGGGACCCCGGGGAGCTGTTTTTT
CDR3 length: 15
J gene: TRBJ2-2
V gene: TRBV2
clone size: -
D gene: -

CDR3 protein: CASSQGPALPGQGSMTQHF
CDR3 DNA: TGTGCCAGCAGCCAAGGACCAGCTCTTCCGGGACAGGGTTCAATGACCCAGCATTTT
CDR3 length: 19
J gene: TRBJ1-5
V gene: TRBV4-2
clone size: -
D gene: TRBD1

CDR3 protein: CASSFGTGGPLDTEAFF
CDR3 DNA: TGTGCCAGCAGCTTTGGGACAGGGGGGCCTCTTGACACTGAAGCTTTCTTT
CDR3 length: 17
J gene: TRBJ1-1
V gene: TRBV9
clone size: -
D gene: TRBD1

CDR3 protein: CASNPVWWGLPTIGTEAFF
CDR3 DNA: TGTGCCAGTAACCCCGTGTGGTGGGGACTTCCCACGATTGGGACTGAAGCTTTCTTT
CDR3 length: 19
J gene: TRBJ1-1
V gene: TRBV19
clone size: -
D gene: -

CDR3 protein: CASSLQGANEKLFF
CDR3 DNA: TGTGCCAGCAGCTTGCAGGGTGCTAATGAAAAACTGTTTTTT
CDR3 length: 14
J gene: TRBJ1-4
V gene: TRBV5-8
clone size: -
D gene: -

CDR3 protein: CASSSSRGHEQFF
CDR3 DNA: TGTGCCAGCAGCTCATCAAGGGGGCATGAGCAGTTCTTC
CDR3 length: 13
J gene: TRBJ2-1
V gene: TRBV9
clone size: -
D gene: TRBD1

CDR3 protein: CASSAKMGGLGTGELFF
CDR3 DNA: TGTGCCAGCAGCGCAAAAATGGGGGGGCTCGGCACCGGGGAGCTGTTTTTT
CDR3 length: 17
J gene: TRBJ2-2
V gene: TRBV7-9
clone size: -
D gene: -

CDR3 protein: CASSRGERLYNEQFF
CDR3 DNA: TGTGCCAGCAGCCGCGGGGAGCGGCTGTACAATGAGCAGTTCTTC
CDR3 length: 15
J gene: TRBJ2-1
V gene: TRBV11-2
clone size: -
D gene: -

CDR3 protein: CASSSFSNQPQHF
CDR3 DNA: TGTGCCAGTAGTTCCTTTAGCAATCAGCCCCAGCATTTT
CDR3 length: 13
J gene: TRBJ1-5
V gene: TRBV19
clone size: -
D gene: -

CDR3 protein: CASSNRGGNTEAFF
CDR3 DNA: TGTGCCAGCAGTAACAGGGGTGGAAACACTGAAGCTTTCTTT
CDR3 length: 14
J gene: TRBJ1-1
V gene: TRBV6-5
clone size: -
D gene: TRBD1

CDR3 protein: CASNTVANTGELFF
CDR3 DNA: TGCGCCAGCAACACAGTGGCGAACACCGGGGAGCTGTTTTTT
CDR3 length: 14
J gene: TRBJ2-2
V gene: TRBV10-1
clone size: few
D gene: -

CDR3 protein: CASSEAVIRTEAFF
CDR3 DNA: TGTGCCAGCAGCGAAGCGGTAATAAGAACTGAAGCTTTCTTT
CDR3 length: 14
J gene: TRBJ1-1
V gene: TRBV9
clone size: -
D gene: -

CDR3 protein: CASSETGAEEQFF
CDR3 DNA: TGTGCCAGCAGCGAAACAGGGGCCGAGGAGCAGTTCTTC
CDR3 length: 13
J gene: TRBJ2-1
V gene: TRBV7-8
clone size: -
D gene: TRBD1

CDR3 protein: CASSSDRYQPQHF
CDR3 DNA: TGTGCCAGCTCATCCGACAGATATCAGCCCCAGCATTTT
CDR3 length: 13
J gene: TRBJ1-5
V gene: TRBV18
clone size: -
D gene: -

CDR3 protein: CASSAAGTDYGYTF
CDR3 DNA: TGTGCCAGCAGCGCCGCCGGGACTGATTATGGCTACACCTTC
CDR3 length: 14
J gene: TRBJ1-2
V gene: TRBV5-5
clone size: once
D gene: -

CDR3 protein: CASSLEQDSNQPQHF
CDR3 DNA: TGTGCCAGCAGCTTGGAGCAGGATAGCAATCAGCCCCAGCATTTT
CDR3 length: 15
J gene: TRBJ1-5
V gene: TRBV5-6
clone size: once
D gene: -

CDR3 protein: CASSLGGGVNYGYTF
CDR3 DNA: TGTGCCAGCAGCTTAGGCGGGGGCGTTAACTATGGCTACACCTTC
CDR3 length: 15
J gene: TRBJ1-2
V gene: TRBV7-8
clone size: -
D gene: -

CDR3 protein: CASSQGGGEGGYTF
CDR3 DNA: TGCGCCAGCAGCCAAGGAGGGGGCGAGGGTGGCTACACCTTC
CDR3 length: 14
J gene: TRBJ1-2
V gene: TRBV4-3
clone size: few
D gene: TRBD1

CDR3 protein: CASSLVVEQETQYF
CDR3 DNA: TGTGCCAGCAGCTTAGTGGTAGAGCAAGAGACCCAGTACTTC
CDR3 length: 14
J gene: TRBJ2-5
V gene: TRBV7-9
clone size: -
D gene: -

CDR3 protein: CASSLRQGGSPLHF
CDR3 DNA: TGTGCCAGCAGCCTTCGACAGGGAGGTTCACCCCTCCACTTT
CDR3 length: 14
J gene: TRBJ1-6
V gene: TRBV7-8
clone size: -
D gene: TRBD1

CDR3 protein: CASSIAGGPYYGYTF
CDR3 DNA: TGTGCCAGTAGTATTGCAGGGGGTCCTTACTATGGCTACACCTTC
CDR3 length: 15
J gene: TRBJ1-2
V gene: TRBV19
clone size: -
D gene: TRBD1

CDR3 protein: CASSDRGREKLFF
CDR3 DNA: TGTGCCAGCAGTGACAGGGGCCGGGAAAAACTGTTTTTT
CDR3 length: 13
J gene: TRBJ1-4
V gene: TRBV6-6
clone size: -
D gene: TRBD1

CDR3 protein: CASSLGVQTISGNTIYF
CDR3 DNA: TGTGCCAGCTCACTCGGAGTACAGACTATCTCTGGAAACACCATATATTTT
CDR3 length: 17
J gene: TRBJ1-3
V gene: TRBV18
clone size: once
D gene: -

CDR3 protein: CASSSGQGRNTIYF
CDR3 DNA: TGTGCCAGCAGCTCGGGACAGGGCCGAAACACCATATATTTT
CDR3 length: 14
J gene: TRBJ1-3
V gene: TRBV5-5
clone size: few
D gene: TRBD1

CDR3 protein: CATQGTATTTGYTEAFF
CDR3 DNA: TGTGCCACCCAGGGCACAGCTACTACGACCGGATACACTGAAGCTTTCTTT
CDR3 length: 17
J gene: TRBJ1-1
V gene: TRBV10-3
clone size: -
D gene: -

CDR3 protein: CASSLRRQGTDTQYF
CDR3 DNA: TGTGCCAGCAGCTTAAGGAGACAGGGCACAGATACGCAGTATTTT
CDR3 length: 15
J gene: TRBJ2-3
V gene: TRBV7-2
clone size: -
D gene: -

CDR3 protein: CAISEFSYEQYF
CDR3 DNA: TGTGCCATCAGTGAGTTTAGCTACGAGCAGTACTTC
CDR3 length: 12
J gene: TRBJ2-7
V gene: TRBV10-3
clone size: once
D gene: -

CDR3 protein: CASRSTGSGTEAFF
CDR3 DNA: TGTGCCAGCAGGTCGACAGGGTCGGGCACTGAAGCTTTCTTT
CDR3 length: 14
J gene: TRBJ1-1
V gene: TRBV2
clone size: -
D gene: TRBD1

CDR3 protein: CASSDFAAGDTNEKLFF
CDR3 DNA: TGTGCCAGCAGTGACTTTGCGGCAGGGGACACTAATGAAAAACTGTTTTTT
CDR3 length: 17
J gene: TRBJ1-4
V gene: TRBV6-4
clone size: -
D gene: -

CDR3 protein: CASSPAGQGIGDTQYF
CDR3 DNA: TGTGCCAGCAGCCCCGCGGGACAGGGAATCGGAGATACGCAGTATTTT
CDR3 length: 16
J gene: TRBJ2-3
V gene: TRBV7-2
clone size: -
D gene: TRBD1

CDR3 protein: CASSLGNSGGANEQFF
CDR3 DNA: TGCGCCAGCAGCTTGGGTAATAGCGGGGGGGCTAATGAGCAGTTCTTC
CDR3 length: 16
J gene: TRBJ2-1
V gene: TRBV5-1
clone size: -
D gene: TRBD2

CDR3 protein: CASSRRDRSNEQYF
CDR3 DNA: TGTGCCAGCTCACGCCGGGACAGGTCCAACGAGCAGTACTTC
CDR3 length: 14
J gene: TRBJ2-7
V gene: TRBV18
clone size: -
D gene: TRBD1